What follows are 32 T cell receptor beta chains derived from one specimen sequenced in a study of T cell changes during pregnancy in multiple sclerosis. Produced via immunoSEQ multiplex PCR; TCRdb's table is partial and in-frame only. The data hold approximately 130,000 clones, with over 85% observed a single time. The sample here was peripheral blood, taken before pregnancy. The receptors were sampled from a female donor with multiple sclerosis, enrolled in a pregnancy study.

For the CDR3, the DNA is TGTGCCAGCTCTCCAGAGGTCAAGGTCCTCTTGACGGGCTACACCTTC. Its translation is CASSPEVKVLLTGYTF. V and J are TRBV18 and TRBJ1-2; the D is unclear. The germline V and J ends were trimmed by 6 bases and 8 bases, with 25 bases remaining between them. The V gene's germline CDR1 is KGHSH and CDR2 LQKENI. There are 16 residues in the CDR3.

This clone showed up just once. This CDR3 reads CAWSAQGVLNTGELFF. CDR3 nucleotides: TGTGCCTGGAGTGCTCAGGGGGTTCTGAACACCGGGGAGCTGTTTTTT. The rearrangement uses TRBV30 and TRBJ2-2, with TRBD1 matching over 7 bases. The CDR3 contains 16 residues. The V gene end was trimmed by 1 base and the J gene end by 1 base; junction bases not matched to a gene: 6. From germline, CDR1 is GTSNPN and CDR2 SVGIG (reference sequence). The variable domain in full, completed from reference TRBV30 and TRBJ2-2, reads SQTIHQWPATLVQPVGSPLSLECTVEGTSNPNLYWYRQAAGRGLQLLFYSVGIGQISSEVPQNLSASRPQDRQFILSSKKLLLSDSGFYLCAWSAQGVLNTGELFFGEGSRLTVL.

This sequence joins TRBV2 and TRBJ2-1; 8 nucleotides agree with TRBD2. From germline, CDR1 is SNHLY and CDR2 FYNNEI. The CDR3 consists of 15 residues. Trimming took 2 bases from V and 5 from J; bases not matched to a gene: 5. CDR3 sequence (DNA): TGTGCCAGCAGTGAAATGGCGGGGGGCCACAATGAGCAGTTCTTC. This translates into CASSEMAGGHNEQFF.

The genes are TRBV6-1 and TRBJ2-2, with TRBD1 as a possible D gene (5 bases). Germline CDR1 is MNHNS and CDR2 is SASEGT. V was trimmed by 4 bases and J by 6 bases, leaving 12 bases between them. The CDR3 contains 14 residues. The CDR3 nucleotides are TGTGCCAGCAGTGCTCAGACAGACTCCGGGGAGCTGTTTTTT. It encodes CASSAQTDSGELFF.

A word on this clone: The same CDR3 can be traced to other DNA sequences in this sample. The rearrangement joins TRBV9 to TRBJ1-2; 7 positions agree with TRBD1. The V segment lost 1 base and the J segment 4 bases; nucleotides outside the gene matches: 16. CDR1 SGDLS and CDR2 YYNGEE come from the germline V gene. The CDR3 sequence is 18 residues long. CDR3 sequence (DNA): TGTGCCAGCAGCGTAAGTGGACAGGCTAGTCTGGTCGGCTATGGCTACACCTTC. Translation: CASSVSGQASLVGYGYTF.

In DNA form, the CDR3 reads TGTGCCAGCAGCTGGGACGGACAGGGGGCCACTGAAGCTTTCTTT. Translated, it gives CASSWDGQGATEAFF. The rearrangement joins TRBV5-4 to TRBJ1-1, with TRBD1 matching over 11 bases. With V trimmed by 3 bases and J by 4 bases, 5 bases remained unmatched. The CDR3 extends over 15 amino acids. Germline CDR1 SGHNT, CDR2 YYREEE (reference sequence).

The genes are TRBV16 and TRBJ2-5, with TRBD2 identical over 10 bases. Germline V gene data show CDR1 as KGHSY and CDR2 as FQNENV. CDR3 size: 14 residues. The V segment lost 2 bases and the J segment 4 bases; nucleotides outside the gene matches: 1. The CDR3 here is CASSQTSGAETQYF. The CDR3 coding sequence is TGTGCCAGCAGCCAAACTAGCGGGGCAGAGACCCAGTACTTC.

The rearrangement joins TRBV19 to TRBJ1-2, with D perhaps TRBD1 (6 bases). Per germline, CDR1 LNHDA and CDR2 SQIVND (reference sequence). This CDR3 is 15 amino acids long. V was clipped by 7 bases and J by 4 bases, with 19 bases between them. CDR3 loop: CASTPRWGRGYGYTF. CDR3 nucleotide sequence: TGTGCCAGTACCCCCCGCTGGGGCAGGGGCTATGGCTACACCTTC.

CDR3 DNA sequence: TGTGCCAGCAGGTCGCGGGATTTAAACTACAATGAGCAGTTCTTC. Amino acid sequence: CASRSRDLNYNEQFF. This chain connects TRBV6-6 to TRBJ2-1, with D perhaps matching TRBD2 (6 bases). Germline values: CDR1 MNHNY, CDR2 SVGAGI (reference sequence). The CDR3 is 15 residues long. The ends were cut back, 6 bases at V and 3 bases at J, with 15 bases in the middle.

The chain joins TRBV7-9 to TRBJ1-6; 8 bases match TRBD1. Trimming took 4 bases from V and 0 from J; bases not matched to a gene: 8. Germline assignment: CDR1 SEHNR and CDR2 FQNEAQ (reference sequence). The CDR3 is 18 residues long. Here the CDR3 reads CASSSPQGASSYNSPLHF. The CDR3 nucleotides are TGTGCCAGCAGCTCCCCTCAGGGGGCGAGCTCCTATAATTCACCCCTCCACTTT. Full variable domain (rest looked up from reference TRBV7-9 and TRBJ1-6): DTGVSQNPRHKITKRGQNVTFRCDPISEHNRLYWYRQTLGQGPEFLTYFQNEAQLEKSRLLSDRFSAERPKGSFSTLEIQRTEQGDSAMYLCASSSPQGASSYNSPLHFGNGTRLTVT.

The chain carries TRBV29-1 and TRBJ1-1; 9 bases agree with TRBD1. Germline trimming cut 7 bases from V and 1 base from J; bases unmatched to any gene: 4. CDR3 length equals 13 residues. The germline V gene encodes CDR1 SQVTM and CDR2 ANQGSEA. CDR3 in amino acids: CSATTGGNTEAFF. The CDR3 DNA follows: TGCAGCGCTACGACAGGGGGGAACACTGAAGCTTTCTTT.

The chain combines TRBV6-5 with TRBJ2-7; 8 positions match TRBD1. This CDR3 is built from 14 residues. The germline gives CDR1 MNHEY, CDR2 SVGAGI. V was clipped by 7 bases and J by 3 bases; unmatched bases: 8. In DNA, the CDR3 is TGTGCCAGCAAGAGGGACAGGATGGGCTACGAGCAGTACTTC. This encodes CASKRDRMGYEQYF.

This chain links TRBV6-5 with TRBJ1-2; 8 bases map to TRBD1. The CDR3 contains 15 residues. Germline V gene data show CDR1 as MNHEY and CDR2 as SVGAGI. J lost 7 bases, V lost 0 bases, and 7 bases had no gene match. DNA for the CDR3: TGTGCCAGCAGTTACTCGAGCGGACAGGGTTCTGGCTACACCTTC. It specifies CASSYSSGQGSGYTF.

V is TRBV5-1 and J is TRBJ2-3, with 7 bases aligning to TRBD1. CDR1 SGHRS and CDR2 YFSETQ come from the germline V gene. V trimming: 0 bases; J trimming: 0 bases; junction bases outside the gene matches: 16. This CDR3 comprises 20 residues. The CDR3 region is CASSLVSRGFSRGSTDTQYF. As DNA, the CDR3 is TGCGCCAGCAGCTTGGTATCCAGGGGGTTCTCCAGGGGGAGCACAGATACGCAGTATTTT.

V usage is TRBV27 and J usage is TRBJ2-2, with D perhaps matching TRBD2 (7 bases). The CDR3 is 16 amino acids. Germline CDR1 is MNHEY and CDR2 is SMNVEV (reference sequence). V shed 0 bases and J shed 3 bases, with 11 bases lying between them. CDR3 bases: TGTGCCAGCAGTTTATCTGGGGGGGCGGACACCGGGGAGCTGTTTTTT. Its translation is CASSLSGGADTGELFF.

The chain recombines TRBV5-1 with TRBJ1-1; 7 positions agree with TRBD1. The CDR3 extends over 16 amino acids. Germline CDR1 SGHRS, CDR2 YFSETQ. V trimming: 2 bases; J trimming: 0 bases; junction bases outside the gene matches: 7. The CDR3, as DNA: TGCGCCAGCAGCTTAGAGGGACAGAGCATGAACACTGAAGCTTTCTTT. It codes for CASSLEGQSMNTEAFF.

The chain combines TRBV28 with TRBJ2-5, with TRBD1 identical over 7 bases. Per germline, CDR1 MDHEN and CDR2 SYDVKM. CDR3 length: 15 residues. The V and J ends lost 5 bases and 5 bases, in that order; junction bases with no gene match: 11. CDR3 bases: TGTGCCAGCAGTCGGAACAACAGGGGATGGGAGACCCAGTACTTC. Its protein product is CASSRNNRGWETQYF.

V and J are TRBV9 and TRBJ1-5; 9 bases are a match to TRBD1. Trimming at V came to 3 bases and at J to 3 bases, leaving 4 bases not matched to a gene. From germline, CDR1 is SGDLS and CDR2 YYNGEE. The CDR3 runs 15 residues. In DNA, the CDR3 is TGTGCCAGCAGCGGACAGGGGGTCGTCAATCAGCCCCAGCATTTT. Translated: CASSGQGVVNQPQHF.

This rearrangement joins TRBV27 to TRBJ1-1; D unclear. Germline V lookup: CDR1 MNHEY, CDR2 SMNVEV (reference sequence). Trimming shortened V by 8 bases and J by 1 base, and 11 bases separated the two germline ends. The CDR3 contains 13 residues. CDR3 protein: CASRPSGNTEAFF. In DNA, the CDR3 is TGTGCCAGCCGTCCTTCGGGGAACACTGAAGCTTTCTTT.

The CDR3 protein is CASSIRGNTEAFF. The CDR3 nucleotides are TGTGCCAGTAGTATCCGGGGGAACACTGAAGCTTTCTTT. V gene TRBV19 combines with J gene TRBJ1-1; D gene unclear. The CDR3 runs to 13 residues. V was cut by 3 bases and J by 1 base, with 6 bases left in between. CDR1 is LNHDA, CDR2 SQIVND, per germline (reference sequence).

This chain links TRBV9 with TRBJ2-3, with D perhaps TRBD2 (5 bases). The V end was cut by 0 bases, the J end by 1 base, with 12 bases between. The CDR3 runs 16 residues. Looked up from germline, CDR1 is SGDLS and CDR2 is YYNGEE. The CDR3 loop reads CASSVGSALGTDTQYF. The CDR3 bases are TGTGCCAGCAGCGTAGGTAGCGCGTTAGGCACAGATACGCAGTATTTT. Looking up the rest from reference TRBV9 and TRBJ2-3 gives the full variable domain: DSGVTQTPKHLITATGQRVTLRCSPRSGDLSVYWYQQSLDQGLQFLIQYYNGEERAKGNILERFSAQQFPDLHSELNLSSLELGDSALYFCASSVGSALGTDTQYFGPGTRLTVL.

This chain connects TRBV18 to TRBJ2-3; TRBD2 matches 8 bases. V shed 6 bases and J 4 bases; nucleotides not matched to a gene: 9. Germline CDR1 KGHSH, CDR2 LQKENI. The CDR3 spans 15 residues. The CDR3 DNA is TGTGCCAGCTCTTACCGGGGGGGCCAAGCAGATACGCAGTATTTT. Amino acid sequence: CASSYRGGQADTQYF.

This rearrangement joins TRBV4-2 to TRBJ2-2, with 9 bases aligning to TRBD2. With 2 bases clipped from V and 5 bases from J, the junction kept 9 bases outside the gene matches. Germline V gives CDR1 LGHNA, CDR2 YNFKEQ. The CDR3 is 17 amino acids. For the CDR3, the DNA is TGTGCCAGCAGCCAACTTGCGGGGGGGGTTGGTACCGGGGAGCTGTTTTTT. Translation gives CASSQLAGGVGTGELFF.

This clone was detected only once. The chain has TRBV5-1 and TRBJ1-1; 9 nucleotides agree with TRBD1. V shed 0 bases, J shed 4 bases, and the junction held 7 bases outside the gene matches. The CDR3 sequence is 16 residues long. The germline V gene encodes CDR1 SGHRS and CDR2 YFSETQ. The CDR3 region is CASSLAGTGMSTEAFF. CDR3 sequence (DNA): TGCGCCAGCAGCTTGGCAGGGACAGGGATGAGCACTGAAGCTTTCTTT.

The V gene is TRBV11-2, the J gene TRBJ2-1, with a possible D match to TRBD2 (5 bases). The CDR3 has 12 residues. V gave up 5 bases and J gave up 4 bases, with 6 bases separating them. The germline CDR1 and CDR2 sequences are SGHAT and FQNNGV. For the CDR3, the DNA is TGTGCCAGCAGCCGGGGATACAATGAGCAGTTCTTC. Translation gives CASSRGYNEQFF.

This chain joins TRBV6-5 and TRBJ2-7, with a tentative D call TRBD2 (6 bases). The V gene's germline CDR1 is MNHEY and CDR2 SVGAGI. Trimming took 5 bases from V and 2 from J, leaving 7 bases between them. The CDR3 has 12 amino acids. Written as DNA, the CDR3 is TGTGCCAGCAGTGGACTAACCTACGAGCAGTACTTC. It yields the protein CASSGLTYEQYF.

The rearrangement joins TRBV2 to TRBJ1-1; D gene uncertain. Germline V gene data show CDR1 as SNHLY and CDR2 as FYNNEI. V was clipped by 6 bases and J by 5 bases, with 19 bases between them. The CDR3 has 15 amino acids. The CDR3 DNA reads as TGTGCCAGCAGGGCCCCCGTGTCAGGATCTACTGAAGCTTTCTTT. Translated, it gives CASRAPVSGSTEAFF.

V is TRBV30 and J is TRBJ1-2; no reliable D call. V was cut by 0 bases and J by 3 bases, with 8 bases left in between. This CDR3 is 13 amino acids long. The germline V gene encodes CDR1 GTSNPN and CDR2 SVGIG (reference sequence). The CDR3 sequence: CAWSVSSDYGYTF. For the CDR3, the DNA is TGTGCCTGGAGTGTGAGTTCGGACTATGGCTACACCTTC.

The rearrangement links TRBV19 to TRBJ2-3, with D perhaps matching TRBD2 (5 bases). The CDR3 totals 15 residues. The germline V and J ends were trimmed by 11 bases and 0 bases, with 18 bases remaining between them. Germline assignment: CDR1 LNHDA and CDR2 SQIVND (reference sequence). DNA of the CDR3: TGTGCCTCCTACCCGGGATCGCCTAGCACAGATACGCAGTATTTT. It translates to CASYPGSPSTDTQYF.

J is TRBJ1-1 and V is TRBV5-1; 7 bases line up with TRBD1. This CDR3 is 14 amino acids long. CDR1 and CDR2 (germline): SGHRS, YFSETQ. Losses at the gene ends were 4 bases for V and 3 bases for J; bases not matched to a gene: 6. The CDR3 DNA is TGCGCCAGCAGCCCCCTCACAGGGGACACTGAAGCTTTCTTT. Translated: CASSPLTGDTEAFF.

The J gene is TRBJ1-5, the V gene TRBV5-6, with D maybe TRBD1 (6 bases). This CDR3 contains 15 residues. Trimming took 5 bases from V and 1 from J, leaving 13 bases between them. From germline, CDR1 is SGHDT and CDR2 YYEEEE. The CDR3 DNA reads TGTGCCAGCAGTCTACAGGGTAGGAGCAATCAGCCCCAGCATTTT. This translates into CASSLQGRSNQPQHF.

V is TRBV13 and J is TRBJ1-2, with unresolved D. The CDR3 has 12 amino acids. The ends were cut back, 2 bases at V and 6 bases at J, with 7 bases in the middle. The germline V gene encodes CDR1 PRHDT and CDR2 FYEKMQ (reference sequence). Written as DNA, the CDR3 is TGTGCCAGCAGCTTACCTGGGCATGGCTACACCTTC. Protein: CASSLPGHGYTF.